Each of the 14 T cell receptor beta chains below was sequenced from the same sample in a study of CD8 T cells in Susac syndrome (dated by TCRdb to about 2019). Preparation of the library involved the immunoSEQ multiplex PCR assay. RNA was extracted using the RNeasy kit, and roughly 0.5 to 1 microgram was reverse transcribed with random hexamers. TCRdb passed the public sequencing reads through fastp at Q25 and MiXCR, retaining productive beta sequences. Records with the same CDR3 protein are collapsed into one entry carrying the most frequent genes and DNA. The sample table contains 150,000 to 200,000 distinct CDR3 sequences; only one count was recorded for 90% to 95% of them. Roughly 0.13% of the sample is taken by the ten largest. Sequenced material: CD4+ T cells from PBMCs. The receptor source for this set is a human donor in good health.

This rearrangement joins TRBV18 to TRBJ1-2; no reliable D call. The CDR3 runs 13 residues. Trimming cost V 5 bases and J 2 bases, with 9 bases left between them. CDR1 and CDR2 (germline): KGHSH, LQKENI. The CDR3 DNA reads as TGTGCCAGCTCAGAGGAGCCGAACTATGGCTACACCTTC. It translates to CASSEEPNYGYTF.

The gene calls are TRBV5-1 and TRBJ1-1, with D hard to call. The CDR3 covers 14 residues. Trimming shortened V by 4 bases and J by 2 bases, and 12 bases separated the two germline ends. Germline assignment: CDR1 SGHRS and CDR2 YFSETQ. The CDR3, as DNA: TGCGCCAGCAGCCAAGCTTCGACCAACACTGAAGCTTTCTTT. Translation gives CASSQASTNTEAFF.

V is TRBV3-1 and J is TRBJ2-5; D not certain. The CDR3 has 13 amino acids. The V and J ends lost 7 bases and 2 bases respectively, with 11 bases between them. Germline CDR1 and CDR2: LGHDT and YNNKEL (reference sequence). The CDR3 spells CASTPGSQETQYF. The CDR3 DNA reads as TGTGCCAGCACCCCCGGCTCGCAAGAGACCCAGTACTTC.

J is TRBJ2-1 and V is TRBV5-1, with 7 bases matching TRBD2. The CDR3 consists of 16 residues. Looked up from germline, CDR1 is SGHRS and CDR2 is YFSETQ. The trim removed 0 bases at V and 2 bases at J, leaving 5 bases unmatched. CDR3 residues: CASSLAPGGAYNEQFF. The CDR3 bases are TGCGCCAGCAGCTTGGCCCCGGGGGGAGCCTACAATGAGCAGTTCTTC.

The rearrangement links TRBV6-5 to TRBJ2-1; the D gene is possibly TRBD1 (6 bases). The CDR3 is 15 amino acids. V gave up 0 bases and J gave up 4 bases, with 10 bases separating them. CDR1 is MNHEY, CDR2 SVGAGI, per germline. CDR3 protein: CASSYSTGFYNEQFF. The CDR3 DNA follows: TGTGCCAGCAGTTACTCGACAGGTTTTTACAATGAGCAGTTCTTC.

This clonotype occurred a few times. This chain links TRBV7-9 with TRBJ2-7; TRBD2 matches at 7 bases. Germline V gene data show CDR1 as SEHNR and CDR2 as FQNEAQ (reference sequence). V shed 0 bases, J shed 6 bases, and the junction held 2 bases outside the gene matches. This CDR3 is built from 13 residues. Here the CDR3 reads CASSLAGGGEQYF. The CDR3 DNA reads TGTGCCAGCAGCTTAGCGGGCGGGGGCGAGCAGTACTTC.

CDR3 loop: CSAPRQGVPYEQYF. As DNA, the CDR3 is TGCAGTGCTCCCCGACAGGGGGTTCCCTACGAGCAGTACTTC. The J gene is TRBJ2-7, the V gene TRBV20-1, with TRBD1 identical over 9 bases. Germline V gives CDR1 DFQATT, CDR2 SNEGSKA (reference sequence). V lost 5 bases and J lost 2; bases outside the gene matches: 7. The CDR3 extends over 14 amino acids.

The rearrangement links TRBV25-1 to TRBJ2-6; 7 bases are shared with TRBD1. This CDR3 is 19 amino acids long. J was trimmed by 4 bases and V by 6 bases; bases with no gene match: 18. CDR1 and CDR2 from the germline V gene are MGHDK and SYGVNS. The CDR3 spells CASSPSGFAGGTGANVLTF. DNA for the CDR3: TGTGCCAGCAGCCCCTCTGGGTTTGCAGGGGGTACGGGGGCCAACGTCCTGACTTTC.

CDR3: CSARRAAGNTIYF. CDR3 bases: TGCAGTGCTAGAAGGGCAGCTGGAAACACCATATATTTT. V and J are TRBV20-1 and TRBJ1-3; D gene unclear. The CDR3 length is 13 residues. Germline CDR1 is DFQATT and CDR2 is SNEGSKA (reference sequence). V was cut by 2 bases and J by 2 bases, with 7 bases left in between.

This clonotype was detected only once. This chain joins TRBV5-1 and TRBJ2-5, with D unresolved. The germline CDR1 and CDR2 sequences are SGHRS and YFSETQ. The ends were cut back, 2 bases at V and 0 bases at J, with 8 bases in the middle. The CDR3 is made up of 14 amino acids. The CDR3 DNA follows: TGCGCCAGCAGCTTCCAAGGATACCAAGAGACCCAGTACTTC. Translated: CASSFQGYQETQYF.

The chain carries TRBV5-4 and TRBJ2-6; the match to TRBD2 covers 11 bases. This CDR3 has 17 residues. Germline assignment: CDR1 SGHNT and CDR2 YYREEE (reference sequence). The ends lost 0 bases at V and 3 bases at J; junction bases unmatched: 2. For the CDR3, the DNA is TGTGCCAGCAGCTTGGGACTAGCGGGGAATGGGGCCAACGTCCTGACTTTC. Translating gives CASSLGLAGNGANVLTF.

This chain uses TRBV20-1 with TRBJ2-6, with 8 bases that match TRBD1. V gave up 6 bases and J gave up 4 bases; unmatched junction bases: 17. This CDR3 has 18 amino acids. Germline V gene lookup returns CDR1 DFQATT and CDR2 SNEGSKA (reference sequence). The CDR3 coding sequence is TGCAGTGCCCTCACTTTTGGCAGGGGGCAGTCAGGGGCCAACGTCCTGACTTTC. Protein product: CSALTFGRGQSGANVLTF.

The CDR3 DNA reads as TGTGCCAGCAGTTCGACTAGCGGGGGATACAATGAGCAGTTCTTC. Translation: CASSSTSGGYNEQFF. This chain joins TRBV12-3 or TRBV12-4 and TRBJ2-1, with 12 bases aligning to TRBD2. This CDR3 spans 15 amino acids. After removal of 4 bases from V and 4 bases from J, the junction contained 2 bases not matched to a gene.

V gene TRBV6-1 combines with J gene TRBJ2-3; TRBD2 matches 11 bases. Germline V gene data show CDR1 as MNHNS and CDR2 as SASEGT. Trimming cost V 5 bases and J 7 bases; bases outside gene matches: 8. The CDR3 is 15 amino acids. The CDR3 loop reads CASSLAGGLGYTQYF. The DNA for the CDR3 is TGTGCCAGCAGTCTAGCGGGGGGTTTGGGTTATACGCAGTATTTT.